The 11 T cell receptor beta chains below come from one sample, sequenced in a study of vaccination effects on CD4 cells after COVID-19. Antigens of these TCRs are unknown. Sequencing used immunoSEQ multiplex PCR; TCRdb keeps in-frame clones, though not all of them. The sample includes 26,000 or so clones, under 90% of them seen just once. Sequencing in the ViraFEST assay came after antigen-specific CD4+ T cells had been expanded with viral peptide pools, which were used to stimulate PBMC. It was after more than nine days of culture that CD4+ T cells were isolated. Of the BNT162b2 and mRNA-1273 vaccines, participants received two doses of one or the other. The sample here was CD4+ T cells from PBMCs cultured with HCoV-NL63 spike peptides, taken after COVID-19 vaccination. The origin of the receptors is a human donor who received a COVID-19 vaccine. Some clones in this sample may be carry-over from other donors' samples.

The chain has TRBV19 and TRBJ1-2; D not certain. Trimming stripped 5 bases from V and 6 bases from J, with 16 bases between. CDR3 length: 14 amino acids. Germline CDR1 LNHDA, CDR2 SQIVND (reference sequence). DNA for the CDR3: TGTGCCAGTAGTCCCCCCGGGGTAGGAGATGGCTACACCTTC. Translation gives CASSPPGVGDGYTF.

The CDR3: CASSFGVGEQFF. Written as DNA, the CDR3 is TGTGCCAGCAGCTTCGGGGTAGGTGAGCAGTTCTTC. The chain carries TRBV7-2 and TRBJ2-1; TRBD2 is a possible D gene (5 bases). CDR3 size: 12 residues. CDR1 and CDR2 (germline): SGHTA, FQGNSA. Trimming stripped 3 bases from V and 9 bases from J, with 9 bases between.

V and J are TRBV5-6 and TRBJ2-3; no reliable D call. Looked up from germline, CDR1 is SGHDT and CDR2 is YYEEEE. The CDR3 is 15 amino acids. The V end was cut by 0 bases, the J end by 2 bases, with 10 bases between. As DNA, the CDR3 is TGTGCCAGCAGCTTGGGACTCGTGAACACAGATACGCAGTATTTT. Translated, it gives CASSLGLVNTDTQYF. The complete variable domain, with remaining parts taken from reference TRBV5-6 and TRBJ2-3, reads DAGVTQSPTHLIKTRGQQVTLRCSPKSGHDTVSWYQQALGQGPQFIFQYYEEEERQRGNFPDRFSGHQFPNYSSELNVNALLLGDSALYLCASSLGLVNTDTQYFGPGTRLTVL.

This rearrangement joins TRBV28 to TRBJ2-7, with 10 bases matching TRBD1. Unmatched junction bases numbered 6, after V lost 6 bases and J lost 4 bases. CDR3 size: 14 residues. The germline V gene has CDR1 MDHEN and CDR2 SYDVKM. CDR3 DNA sequence: TGTGCCAGCAGCCAATGGGGACAGGGGTACGAGCAGTACGTC. Amino acids: CASSQWGQGYEQYV.

In its sample, this clone was seen a few times. In DNA form, the CDR3 reads TGCGCCAGCAGCCCATTCTTGAACACTGAAGCTTTCTTT. Amino acids: CASSPFLNTEAFF. The rearrangement links TRBV10-1 to TRBJ1-1; D remains ambiguous. In germline, CDR1 is WNHNN, CDR2 SYGVQD (reference sequence). CDR3 size: 13 residues. V lost 6 bases and J 0 bases, leaving 8 bases between the germline ends.

The rearrangement joins TRBV6-1 to TRBJ2-1; D is uncertain. The CDR3 extends over 14 amino acids. The V end lost 3 bases, the J end lost 7 bases, and 13 bases lay between the germline ends. Germline-derived CDR1 and CDR2 are MNHNS and SASEGT. The CDR3 loop is CASSDYSAENEQFF. The CDR3 nucleotides are TGTGCCAGCAGTGATTACTCCGCGGAGAATGAGCAGTTCTTC.

The chain employs TRBV6-2 or TRBV6-3 and TRBJ2-7; D is ambiguous. V lost 2 bases and J lost 2, with 4 bases in between. The CDR3 is 12 amino acids. The germline gives CDR1 MNHEY, CDR2 SVGEGT. The CDR3 sequence is CASSYPPYEQYV. The CDR3 DNA is TGTGCCAGCAGTTACCCGCCCTACGAGCAGTACGTC.

In this sample, this clone turned up a few times. The chain couples TRBV3-1 (or the pseudogene TRBV3-2) to TRBJ1-2; D is unresolved. Germline CDR1 LGHDT, CDR2 YNNKEL (reference sequence). The CDR3 contains 13 residues. V lost 2 bases to trimming and J lost 4 bases, with 8 bases between them. The CDR3 DNA reads TGTGCCAGCAGCCAAAGGGATGGCTATGGCTACACCTTC. It encodes CASSQRDGYGYTF.

The rearrangement links TRBV28 to TRBJ1-1, with a possible D match to TRBD1 (5 bases). The CDR3 is 15 residues long. Germline CDR1 and CDR2: MDHEN and SYDVKM. V was trimmed by 5 bases and J by 0 bases, leaving 13 bases between them. The CDR3 sequence is CASSPTRGMNTEAFF. The DNA of the CDR3 is TGTGCCAGCAGTCCAACGCGGGGGATGAACACTGAAGCTTTCTTT.

This clone has only a few counts. The chain links TRBV28 to TRBJ1-2; a possible D gene is TRBD1 (5 bases). Germline CDR1 and CDR2: MDHEN and SYDVKM. CDR3 length: 15 amino acids. V was trimmed by 5 bases and J by 3 bases, leaving 16 bases between them. CDR3 sequence reads: CASSMNRNLYYGYTF. The CDR3 coding sequence is TGTGCCAGCAGTATGAACAGGAATCTCTACTATGGCTACACCTTC.

The chain couples TRBV7-2 to TRBJ1-5; 7 nucleotides align to TRBD1. The V gene end was trimmed by 5 bases and the J gene end by 0 bases; junction bases not matched to a gene: 7. The CDR3 is 16 residues long. Looked up from germline, CDR1 is SGHTA and CDR2 is FQGNSA. In DNA, the CDR3 is TGTGCCAGCAGCAAAACCGGGACAGCTAGCAATCAGCCCCAGCATTTT. Translation: CASSKTGTASNQPQHF.